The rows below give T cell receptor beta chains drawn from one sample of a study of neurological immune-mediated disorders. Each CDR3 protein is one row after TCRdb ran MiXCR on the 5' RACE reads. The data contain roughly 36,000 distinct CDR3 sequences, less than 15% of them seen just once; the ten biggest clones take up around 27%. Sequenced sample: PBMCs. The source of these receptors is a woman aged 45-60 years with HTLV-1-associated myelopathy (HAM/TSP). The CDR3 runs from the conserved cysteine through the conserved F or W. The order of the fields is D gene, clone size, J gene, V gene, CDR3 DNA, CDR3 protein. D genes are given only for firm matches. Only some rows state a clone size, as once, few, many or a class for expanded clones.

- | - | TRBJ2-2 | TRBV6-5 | TGTGCCAGCAGTATAGGGACAAAGAACACCGGGGAGCTGTTTTTT | CASSIGTKNTGELFF
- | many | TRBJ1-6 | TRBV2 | TGTGCCAGCAGTGAAGCGGGGGCGATCCACACAAGAAATAATTCACCCCTCCACTTT | CASSEAGAIHTRNNSPLHF
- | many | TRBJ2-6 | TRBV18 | TGTGCCAGCTCCCCCACCCGAGGGTGGGCCAACGTCCTGACTTTC | CASSPTRGWANVLTF
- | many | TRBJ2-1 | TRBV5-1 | TGCGCCAGCAGCTTGGCGGCAGTATACAATGAGCAGTTCTTC | CASSLAAVYNEQFF
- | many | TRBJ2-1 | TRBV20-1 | TGCAGTGCTAGAACCCACAATGAGCAGTTCTTC | CSARTHNEQFF
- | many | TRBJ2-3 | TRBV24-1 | TGTGCCACCAGTGTAGGTCGGGGGGCAAGCGATACGCAGTATTTT | CATSVGRGASDTQYF
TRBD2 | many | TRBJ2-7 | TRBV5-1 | TGCGCCAGCAGCTTGTCGATAGCGGGAGAGGGGTACGAGCAGTACTTC | CASSLSIAGEGYEQYF
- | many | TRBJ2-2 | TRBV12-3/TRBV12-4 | TGTGCCAGCAGTTTAGCGAGGGGAACCGGGGAGCTGTTTTTT | CASSLARGTGELFF
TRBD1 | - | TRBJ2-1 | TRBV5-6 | TGTGCCAGCAGCTTCTGGGACAGGACCAAATTGGGGTACAATGAGCAGTTCTTC | CASSFWDRTKLGYNEQFF
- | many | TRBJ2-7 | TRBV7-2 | TGTGCCAGCAGTCTCACCGGGACATCTCCCTACGAGCAGTACTTC | CASSLTGTSPYEQYF
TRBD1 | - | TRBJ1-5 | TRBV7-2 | TGTGCCAGCAGCTTAGTGACAGGGCGATTCAATCAGCCCCAGCATTTT | CASSLVTGRFNQPQHF
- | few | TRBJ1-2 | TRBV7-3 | TGTGCCAGCAGCTTAAAAGGGAGAGGCTACACCTTC | CASSLKGRGYTF
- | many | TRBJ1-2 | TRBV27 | TGTGCCAGCAGTTTTACAGGGTTGGACTATGGCTACACCTTC | CASSFTGLDYGYTF
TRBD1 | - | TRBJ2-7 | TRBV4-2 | TGTGCCAGCAGTCACTTAGGGGACAGGGGCCCCTACGAGCAGTACTTC | CASSHLGDRGPYEQYF
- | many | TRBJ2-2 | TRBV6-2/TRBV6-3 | TGTGCCAGCAGTTACGAGGGCTCCGGGGAGCTGTTTTTT | CASSYEGSGELFF
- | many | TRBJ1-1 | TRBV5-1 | TGCGCCAGCAGCTTTTACGGTGGGGAAGCTTTCTTT | CASSFYGGEAFF
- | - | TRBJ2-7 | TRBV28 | TGTGCCAGCAGTTTATTGGGTCGGGGAGAGCAGTACTTC | CASSLLGRGEQYF
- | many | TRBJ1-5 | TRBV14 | TGTGCCAGCAGCCCACAGGGTAATCAGCCCCAGCATTTT | CASSPQGNQPQHF
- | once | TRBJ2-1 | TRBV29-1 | TGCAGCGTGGTCGGAAAGGCTTTAAGTCTCTACAATGAGCAGTTATTC | CSVVGKALSLYNEQLF
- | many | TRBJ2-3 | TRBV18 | TGTGCATGTAGGGAGACTAGCACAGATACGCAGTATTTT | CACRETSTDTQYF
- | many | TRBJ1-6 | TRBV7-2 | TGTGCCAGCAGCGATCACAGGAACTATAATTCACCCCTCCACTTT | CASSDHRNYNSPLHF
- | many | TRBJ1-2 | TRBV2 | TGTGCCAGCAGTGAATCGGGGTTTTCTAACTATGGCTACACCTTC | CASSESGFSNYGYTF
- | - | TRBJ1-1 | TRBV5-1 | TGCGCCAGCAGCTTCGGGACGATGAACACTGAAGCTTTCTTT | CASSFGTMNTEAFF
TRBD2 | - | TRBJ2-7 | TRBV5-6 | TGTGCCAGCAGCCAAGGGACTATTCCCGAGCAGTACTTC | CASSQGTIPEQYF
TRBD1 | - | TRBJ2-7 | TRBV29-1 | TGCAGCGTTGAAGATTGGGACAGCTACGAGCAGTACTTC | CSVEDWDSYEQYF
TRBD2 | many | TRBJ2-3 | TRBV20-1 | TGCAGTGCTAGATTGGGACTAGTGGAGACGCAGTATTTT | CSARLGLVETQYF
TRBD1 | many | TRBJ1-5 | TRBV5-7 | TGTGCCAGCTGGACAGGGGGCGGCAATCAGCCCCAGCATTTT | CASWTGGGNQPQHF
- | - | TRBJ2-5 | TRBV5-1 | TGCGCCAGCAGCTTGCAGGTGACCCAGTACTTC | CASSLQVTQYF
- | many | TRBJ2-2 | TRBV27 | TGTGCCAGCAGTTTATCGAGGCAGAACACCGGGGAGCTGTTTTTT | CASSLSRQNTGELFF
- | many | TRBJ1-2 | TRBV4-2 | TGTGCCAGCAGCCAAGGGTCGGCGGGGAACTATGGCTACACCTTC | CASSQGSAGNYGYTF
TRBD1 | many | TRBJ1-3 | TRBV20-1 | TGCAGTGCTAGAGATTACGGGACAGGGGGTGGACCCCGAAACACCATATATTTT | CSARDYGTGGGPRNTIYF
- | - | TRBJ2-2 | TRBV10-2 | TGCGCCAGCAGACTATCGGGAGAGACAGGGGAGCTGTTTTTT | CASRLSGETGELFF
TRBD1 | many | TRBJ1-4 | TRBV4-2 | TGTGCCAGCAGCCAAGATCCCGAAGGACAGGGGGCAACTAATGAAAAACTGTTTTTT | CASSQDPEGQGATNEKLFF
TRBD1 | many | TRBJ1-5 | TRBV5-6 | TGTGCCAGCAGCTTGAGAGGGACAGGGGTTCAGCCCCAGCATTTT | CASSLRGTGVQPQHF
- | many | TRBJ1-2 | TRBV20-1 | TGCAGTGCTAGAAATCCGGGGAGGGCCTATGGCTACACCTTC | CSARNPGRAYGYTF
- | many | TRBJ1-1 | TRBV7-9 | TGTGCCAGCAGCTTACCTTCGAACACTGAAGCTTTCTTT | CASSLPSNTEAFF
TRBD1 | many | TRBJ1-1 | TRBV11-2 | TGTGCCAGCAGCTTATATGGGACAGATAACACTGAAGCTTTCTTT | CASSLYGTDNTEAFF